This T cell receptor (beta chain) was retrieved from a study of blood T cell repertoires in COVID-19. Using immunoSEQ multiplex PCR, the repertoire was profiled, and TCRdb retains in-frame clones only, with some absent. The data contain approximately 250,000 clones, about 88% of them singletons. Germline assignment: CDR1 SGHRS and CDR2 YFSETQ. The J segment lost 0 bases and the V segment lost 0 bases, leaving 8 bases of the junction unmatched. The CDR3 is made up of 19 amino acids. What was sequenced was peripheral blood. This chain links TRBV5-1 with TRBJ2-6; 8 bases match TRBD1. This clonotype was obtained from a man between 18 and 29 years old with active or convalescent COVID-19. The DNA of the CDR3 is TGCGCCAGCAGCTTGGGCACAGGGGGTTCAAGCTCTGGGGCCAACGTCCTGACTTTC. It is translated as CASSLGTGGSSSGANVLTF.